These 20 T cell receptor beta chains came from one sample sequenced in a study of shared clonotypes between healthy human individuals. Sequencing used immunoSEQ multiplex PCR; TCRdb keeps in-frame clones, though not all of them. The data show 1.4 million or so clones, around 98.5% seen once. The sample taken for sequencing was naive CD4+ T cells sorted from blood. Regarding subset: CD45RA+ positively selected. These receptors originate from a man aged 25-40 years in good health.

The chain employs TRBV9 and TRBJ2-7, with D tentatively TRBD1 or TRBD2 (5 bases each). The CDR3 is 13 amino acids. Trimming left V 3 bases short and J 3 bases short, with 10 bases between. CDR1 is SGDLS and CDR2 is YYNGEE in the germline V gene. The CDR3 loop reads CASSAGTLYEQYF. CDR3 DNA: TGTGCCAGCAGCGCCGGGACCCTCTACGAGCAGTACTTC. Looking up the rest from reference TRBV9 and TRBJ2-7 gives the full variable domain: DSGVTQTPKHLITATGQRVTLRCSPRSGDLSVYWYQQSLDQGLQFLIQYYNGEERAKGNILERFSAQQFPDLHSELNLSSLELGDSALYFCASSAGTLYEQYFGPGTRLTVT.

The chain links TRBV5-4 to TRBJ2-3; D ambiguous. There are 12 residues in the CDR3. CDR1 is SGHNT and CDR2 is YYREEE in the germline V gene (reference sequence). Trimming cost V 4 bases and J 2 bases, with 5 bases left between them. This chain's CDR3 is CASSLPTDTQYF. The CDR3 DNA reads TGTGCCAGCAGCCTGCCCACAGATACGCAGTATTTT.

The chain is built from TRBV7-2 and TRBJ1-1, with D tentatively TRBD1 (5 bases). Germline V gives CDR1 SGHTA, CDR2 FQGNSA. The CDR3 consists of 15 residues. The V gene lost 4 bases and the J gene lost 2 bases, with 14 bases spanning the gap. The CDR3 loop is CASSSGWTRNTEAFF. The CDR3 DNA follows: TGTGCCAGCAGCTCAGGTTGGACAAGAAACACTGAAGCTTTCTTT.

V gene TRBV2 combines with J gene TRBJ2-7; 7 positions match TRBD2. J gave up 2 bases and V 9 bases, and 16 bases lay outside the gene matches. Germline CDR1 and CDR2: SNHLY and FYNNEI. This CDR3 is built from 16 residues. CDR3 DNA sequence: TGTGCCAGATCCTTTCGGACGGGAGGTAGTGCCTACGAGCAGTACTTC. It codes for CARSFRTGGSAYEQYF.

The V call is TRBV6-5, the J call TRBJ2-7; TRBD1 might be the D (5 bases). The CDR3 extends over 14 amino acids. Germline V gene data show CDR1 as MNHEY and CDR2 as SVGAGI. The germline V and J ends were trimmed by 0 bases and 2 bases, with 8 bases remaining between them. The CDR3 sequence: CASSYSRVTYEQYF. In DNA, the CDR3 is TGTGCCAGCAGTTACTCCAGGGTGACCTACGAGCAGTACTTC.

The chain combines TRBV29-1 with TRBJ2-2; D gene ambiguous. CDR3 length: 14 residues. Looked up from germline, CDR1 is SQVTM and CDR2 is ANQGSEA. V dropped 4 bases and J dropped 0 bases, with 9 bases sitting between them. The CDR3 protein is CSVVASANTGELFF. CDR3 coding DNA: TGCAGCGTTGTCGCCAGTGCGAACACCGGGGAGCTGTTTTTT.

DNA for the CDR3: TGTGCCAGCAGCGACAGGGACAGCCATAACACTGAAGCTTTCTTT. This codes for CASSDRDSHNTEAFF. The rearrangement joins TRBV7-9 to TRBJ1-1, with 7 bases fitting TRBD1. This CDR3 spans 15 amino acids. V lost 5 bases and J lost 2; bases outside the gene matches: 8. Germline CDR1 SEHNR, CDR2 FQNEAQ (reference sequence).

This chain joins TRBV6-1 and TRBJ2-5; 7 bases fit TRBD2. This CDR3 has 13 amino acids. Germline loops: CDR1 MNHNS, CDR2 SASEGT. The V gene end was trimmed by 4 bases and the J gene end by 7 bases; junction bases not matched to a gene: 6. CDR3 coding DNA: TGTGCCAGCAGTGGGGGGGGGTCAGGGACCCAGTACTTC. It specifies CASSGGGSGTQYF.

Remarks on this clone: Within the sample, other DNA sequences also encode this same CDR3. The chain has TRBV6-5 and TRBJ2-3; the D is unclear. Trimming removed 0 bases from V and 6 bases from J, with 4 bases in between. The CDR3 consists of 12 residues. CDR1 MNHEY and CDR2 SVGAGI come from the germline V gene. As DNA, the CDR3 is TGTGCCAGCAGTTACTCCCGGGATACGCAGTATTTT. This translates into CASSYSRDTQYF.

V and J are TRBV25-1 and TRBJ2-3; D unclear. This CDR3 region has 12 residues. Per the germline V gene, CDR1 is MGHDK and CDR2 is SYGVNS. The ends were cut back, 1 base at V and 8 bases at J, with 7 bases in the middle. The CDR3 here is CASSELGSTQYF. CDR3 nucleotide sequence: TGTGCCAGCAGTGAATTGGGCAGTACGCAGTATTTT.

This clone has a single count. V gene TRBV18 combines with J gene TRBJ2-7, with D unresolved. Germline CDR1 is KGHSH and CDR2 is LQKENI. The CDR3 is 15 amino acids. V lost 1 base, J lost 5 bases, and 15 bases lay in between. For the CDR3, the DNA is TGTGCCAGCTCACCACGTTTGGGTCAGAAGGACGAGCAGTACTTC. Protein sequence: CASSPRLGQKDEQYF.

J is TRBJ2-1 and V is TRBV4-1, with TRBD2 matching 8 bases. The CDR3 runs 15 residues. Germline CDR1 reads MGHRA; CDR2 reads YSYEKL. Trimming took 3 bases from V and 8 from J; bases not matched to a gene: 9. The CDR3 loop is CASSQGGSGMDEQFF. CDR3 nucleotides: TGCGCCAGCAGCCAGGGTGGTAGCGGGATGGATGAGCAGTTCTTC.

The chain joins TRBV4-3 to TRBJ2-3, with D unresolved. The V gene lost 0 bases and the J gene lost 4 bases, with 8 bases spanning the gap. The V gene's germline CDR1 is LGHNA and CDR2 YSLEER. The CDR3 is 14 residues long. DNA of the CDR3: TGCGCCAGCAGCCAAGAACGGTACTCAGATACGCAGTATTTT. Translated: CASSQERYSDTQYF.

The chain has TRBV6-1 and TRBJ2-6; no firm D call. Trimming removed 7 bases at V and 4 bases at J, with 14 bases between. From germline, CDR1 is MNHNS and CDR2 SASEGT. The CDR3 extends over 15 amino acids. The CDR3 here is CASTPFRAGANVLTF. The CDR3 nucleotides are TGTGCCAGCACCCCGTTTCGTGCGGGGGCCAACGTCCTGACTTTC.

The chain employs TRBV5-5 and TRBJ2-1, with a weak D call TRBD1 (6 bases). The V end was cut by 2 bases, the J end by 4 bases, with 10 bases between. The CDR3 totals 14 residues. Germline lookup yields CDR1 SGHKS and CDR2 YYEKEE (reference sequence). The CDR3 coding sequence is TGTGCCAGCAGCTTCGGGCAGGGGTACAATGAGCAGTTCTTC. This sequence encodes CASSFGQGYNEQFF.

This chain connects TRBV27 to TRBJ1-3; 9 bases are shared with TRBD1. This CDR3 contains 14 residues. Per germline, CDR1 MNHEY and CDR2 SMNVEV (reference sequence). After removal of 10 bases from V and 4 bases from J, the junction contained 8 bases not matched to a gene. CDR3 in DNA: TGTGCCACCCGCCCCGGGACAGGGGGAAACACCATATATTTT. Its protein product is CATRPGTGGNTIYF.

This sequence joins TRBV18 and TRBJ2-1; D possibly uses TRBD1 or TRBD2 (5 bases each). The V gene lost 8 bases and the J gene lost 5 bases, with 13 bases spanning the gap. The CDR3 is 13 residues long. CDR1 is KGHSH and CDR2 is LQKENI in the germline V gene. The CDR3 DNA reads TGTGCCAGCGCGCTGGGGGTTAACAATGAGCAGTTCTTC. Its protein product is CASALGVNNEQFF. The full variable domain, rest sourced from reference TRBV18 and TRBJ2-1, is NAGVMQNPRHLVRRRGQEARLRCSPMKGHSHVYWYRQLPEEGLKFMVYLQKENIIDESGMPKERFSAEFPKEGPSILRIQQVVRGDSAAYFCASALGVNNEQFFGPGTRLTVL.

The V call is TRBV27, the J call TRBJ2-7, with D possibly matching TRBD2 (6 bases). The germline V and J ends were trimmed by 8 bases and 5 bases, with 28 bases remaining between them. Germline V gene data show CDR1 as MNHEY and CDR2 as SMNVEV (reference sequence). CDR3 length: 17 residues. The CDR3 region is CASASAGSWGSLNEQYF. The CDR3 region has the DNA TGTGCCAGCGCAAGCGCCGGGAGTTGGGGCTCCCTAAACGAGCAGTACTTC.

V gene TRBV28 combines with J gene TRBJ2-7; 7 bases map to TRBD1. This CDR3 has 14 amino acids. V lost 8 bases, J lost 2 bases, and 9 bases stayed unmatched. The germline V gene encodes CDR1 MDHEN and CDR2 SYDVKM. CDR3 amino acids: CASYNSGTAYEQYF. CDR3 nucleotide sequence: TGTGCCAGCTATAATTCCGGGACAGCCTACGAGCAGTACTTC.

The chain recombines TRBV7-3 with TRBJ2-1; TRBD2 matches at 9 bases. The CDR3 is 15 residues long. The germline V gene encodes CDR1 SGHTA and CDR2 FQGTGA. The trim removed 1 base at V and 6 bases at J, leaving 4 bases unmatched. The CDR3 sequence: CASSLIAGVGNEQFF. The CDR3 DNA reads TGTGCCAGCAGCTTAATAGCGGGAGTAGGCAATGAGCAGTTCTTC.